This T cell receptor beta chain originates from a study of CD8+ T cells in alopecia areata. This clone was counted only a few times. Isolated RNA was reverse transcribed into cDNA used as the sequencing template. Sequencing used immunoSEQ multiplex PCR; TCRdb keeps in-frame clones, though not all of them. Of 190,000 or so clones in the sample, about 60% were seen once. The V gene end was trimmed by 8 bases and the J gene end by 0 bases; junction bases not matched to a gene: 15. This CDR3 is 18 amino acids long. The germline V gene has CDR1 ENHRY and CDR2 SYGVKD. This sample's treatment: oral pan-JAK inhibitor, 5-10 mg twice daily. Both peripheral blood and punch biopsies of lesional scalp skin were obtained from patients who had alopecia areata.

This TCR was sampled from a human donor with alopecia areata. The sample in question was CD8+ T cells sorted from blood, obtained at week 24, from a patient treated with tofacitinib. The chain is built from TRBV10-3 and TRBJ2-4; 8 nucleotides match TRBD1. The CDR3 DNA follows: TGTGCCATCGAGCAAGGGACAGGTTTGGGGATAGCCAAAAACATTCAGTACTTC. Translation gives CAIEQGTGLGIAKNIQYF.